A single sample is the source of the 5 T cell receptor beta chains below, sequenced in a study of T cell changes during pregnancy in multiple sclerosis. The assay was immunoSEQ multiplex PCR, and TCRdb's table has in-frame clones only and misses some. The sample contains just over 55,000 clones, approximately 89% of which appear only once. Sequenced material: peripheral blood, taken after pregnancy. Receptor source: a female donor in good health, enrolled as a control in a pregnancy study.

The rearrangement links TRBV18 to TRBJ1-2; D is ambiguous. The CDR3 has 16 residues. V was shortened by 3 bases and J by 0 bases, with 14 bases between the two germline ends. Germline CDR1 reads KGHSH; CDR2 reads LQKENI. The CDR3 DNA reads TGTGCCAGCTCACCGACTTTCGGGTTAGCTAACTATGGCTACACCTTC. Amino acid sequence: CASSPTFGLANYGYTF.

In this sample, this clone turned up once. The V gene is TRBV19, the J gene TRBJ2-6, with a weak D call TRBD2 (6 bases). CDR3 size: 15 residues. V lost 1 base and J lost 7, with 11 bases in between. The germline gives CDR1 LNHDA, CDR2 SQIVND (reference sequence). The CDR3 DNA reads TGTGCCAGTAGTATAGGAACTAGCAGAGCCAACGTCCTGACTTTC. Its protein product is CASSIGTSRANVLTF.

The genes are TRBV5-1 and TRBJ2-7; maybe TRBD2 (5 bases). Germline lookup yields CDR1 SGHRS and CDR2 YFSETQ. V was clipped by 1 base and J by 1 base, with 9 bases between them. The length of the CDR3 is 14 residues. The chain's CDR3 is CASSLNGESYEQYF. In nucleotides, the CDR3 is TGCGCCAGCAGCTTGAACGGGGAGTCCTACGAGCAGTACTTC.

V and J are TRBV7-9 and TRBJ2-5; 8 bases agree with TRBD1. CDR1 and CDR2 (germline): SEHNR, FQNEAQ (reference sequence). The CDR3 is 18 amino acids. The V and J ends lost 0 bases and 5 bases, in that order; junction bases with no gene match: 14. Written as DNA, the CDR3 is TGTGCCAGCAGCTTAGCGTCGTCCTGGGACAGGAGGTGGGAGACCCAGTACTTC. Translated: CASSLASSWDRRWETQYF.

The chain employs TRBV7-6 and TRBJ2-5; TRBD1 matches at 7 bases. The germline gives CDR1 SGHVS, CDR2 FNYEAQ. V trimming: 8 bases; J trimming: 5 bases; junction bases outside the gene matches: 8. This CDR3 comprises 13 residues. The CDR3 is CASGDRARETQYF. The DNA for the CDR3 is TGTGCCAGCGGGGACAGAGCACGTGAGACCCAGTACTTC.